These 30 T cell receptor beta chains originate from one sample sequenced in a study of T cell repertoires in cytomegalovirus infection. These receptors lack a known antigen. TCRdb used MiXCR to reprocess the reads, holding one entry per CDR3 protein. Among about a million distinct CDR3 sequences, around 32% were seen once, and the ten largest hold more than 12%. This material consisted of cultured CD8+ T cells from PBMCs, taken from culture after CMV antigen stimulation. The source of these receptors is a human donor in good health (CMV status not recorded). Some clones in this sample may be carry-over from other donors' samples.

This clonotype was observed many times. Here the CDR3 reads CASSNVQDRNYGYTF. The CDR3, as DNA: TGTGCCAGCAGCAATGTTCAGGACAGGAACTATGGCTACACCTTC. The chain couples TRBV7-2 to TRBJ1-2; 7 bases map to TRBD1. The ends lost 5 bases at V and 2 bases at J; junction bases unmatched: 8. Per germline, CDR1 SGHTA and CDR2 FQGNSA. CDR3 length: 15 residues.

Ten or more counts support this clonotype. This chain joins TRBV7-9 and TRBJ1-3; D gene unclear. V was cut by 5 bases and J by 0 bases, with 17 bases left in between. This CDR3 spans 17 amino acids. Per the germline V gene, CDR1 is SEHNR and CDR2 is FQNEAQ (reference sequence). CDR3 sequence: CASSLGDTRYSGNTIYF. CDR3 DNA sequence: TGTGCCAGCAGCCTTGGGGATACACGCTACTCTGGAAACACCATATATTTT.

In its sample, this clonotype was seen many times. V and J are TRBV20-1 and TRBJ2-7; D is unclear. The germline V gene has CDR1 DFQATT and CDR2 SNEGSKA (reference sequence). The V end was cut by 0 bases, the J end by 5 bases, with 17 bases between. The length of the CDR3 is 15 residues. The CDR3 DNA reads TGCAGTGCTAGAGATGTTGGGCATTTATCGGACGAGCAGTACGTC. Its translation: CSARDVGHLSDEQYV.

The V call is TRBV7-6, the J call TRBJ2-7; weak D call: TRBD2 (7 bases). Germline CDR1 SGHVS, CDR2 FNYEAQ. This CDR3 is built from 14 residues. Trimming cost V 6 bases and J 5 bases, with 17 bases left between them. The CDR3 nucleotides read TGTGCCAGCAGTAGGGGGGGGGGGTCGGACGAGCAGTACTTC. It is translated as CASSRGGGSDEQYF.

This clonotype was counted a few times. The J gene is TRBJ2-6, the V gene TRBV10-3, with 8 bases that match TRBD1. J lost 1 base, V lost 8 bases, and 22 bases had no gene match. CDR1 is ENHRY and CDR2 is SYGVKD in the germline V gene. The CDR3 runs to 21 residues. This CDR3 is CAILDRVVSQGPLSGANVLTF. The CDR3 nucleotides read TGTGCCATCCTGGACAGGGTGGTGTCCCAGGGGCCCCTTTCTGGGGCCAACGTCCTGACTTTC.

The sample holds many counts of this clonotype. J is TRBJ1-1 and V is TRBV27, with D maybe TRBD1 (5 bases). In germline, CDR1 is MNHEY, CDR2 SMNVEV (reference sequence). The germline V and J ends were trimmed by 2 bases and 6 bases, with 10 bases remaining between them. This CDR3 contains 13 residues. CDR3 sequence (DNA): TGTGCCAGCAGTTTAACTACAGGATCTGAAGCTTTCTTT. It specifies CASSLTTGSEAFF.

This clonotype appeared many times. The chain couples TRBV7-2 to TRBJ1-2, with 8 bases aligning to TRBD1. V gave up 4 bases and J gave up 4 bases; unmatched junction bases: 8. The V gene's germline CDR1 is SGHTA and CDR2 FQGNSA. This CDR3 region has 15 residues. This CDR3 is CASSSRQGRIYGYTF. The CDR3 DNA sequence: TGTGCCAGCAGCTCCCGACAGGGGCGCATCTATGGCTACACCTTC.

In its sample, this clonotype was seen a few times. Here the CDR3 reads CASRKSYEQYF. The CDR3 bases are TGTGCCAGCCGGAAGTCCTACGAGCAGTACTTC. The chain is built from TRBV7-9 and TRBJ2-7; D remains ambiguous. The CDR3 is made up of 11 amino acids. CDR1 is SEHNR and CDR2 is FQNEAQ in the germline V gene (reference sequence). V was trimmed by 8 bases and J by 1 base, leaving 6 bases between them.

In the case of this clonotype: The junction departs from germline at one end; a sequencing error may be responsible. The CDR3 bases are TGTGCCAACAGTTTCGGGGCGGGTAACACTGAAGCTTTCTTT. It translates to CANSFGAGNTEAFF. The chain combines TRBV27 with TRBJ1-1; D is perhaps TRBD1 (5 bases). CDR1 is MNHEY and CDR2 is SMNVEV in the germline V gene (reference sequence). This CDR3 has 14 residues.

This sequence joins TRBV7-9 and TRBJ2-7; 7 nucleotides line up with TRBD2. Germline CDR1 is SEHNR and CDR2 is FQNEAQ (reference sequence). The CDR3 covers 14 residues. The V gene end was trimmed by 3 bases and the J gene end by 7 bases; junction bases not matched to a gene: 9. The DNA for the CDR3 is TGTGCCAGCAGCTTGGGGGGGTTACTCCGGGAGCAGTACGTC. Protein sequence: CASSLGGLLREQYV.

The V and J genes are TRBV28 and TRBJ1-4; D is undetermined. Germline CDR1 MDHEN, CDR2 SYDVKM. The CDR3 runs to 15 residues. V dropped 4 bases and J dropped 4 bases, with 13 bases sitting between them. As DNA, the CDR3 is TGTGCCAGCAGTTCCCGGTTATCCTTTAATGAAAAACTGTTTTTT. This codes for CASSSRLSFNEKLFF.

As concerns this clonotype: Since a much larger clone is just one base distant, this may be a read error. This chain links TRBV7-6 with TRBJ2-7; D might be TRBD1 or TRBD2, each matching 6 bases. CDR1 is SGHVS and CDR2 is FNYEAQ in the germline V gene. Trimming removed 5 bases from V and 6 bases from J, with 14 bases in between. CDR3 size: 13 residues. The CDR3 nucleotides read TGTGCCAGCAGCCGCTGTGGGGGGCTCGAGCAGTACGTC. Its protein product is CASSRCGGLEQYV.

This clonotype came up a few times. V usage is TRBV6-1 and J usage is TRBJ2-2; 8 bases align to TRBD2. The germline V gene encodes CDR1 MNHNS and CDR2 SASEGT. This CDR3 comprises 13 residues. V was clipped by 8 bases and J by 5 bases; unmatched bases: 4. CDR3 nucleotides: TGTGCCAGCCCCCGGGAGGGGACCGGGGAGCTGTTTTTT. It encodes CASPREGTGELFF.

This chain joins TRBV5-1 and TRBJ1-1; D is undetermined. The germline CDR1 and CDR2 sequences are SGHRS and YFSETQ. The CDR3 totals 16 residues. Trimming took off 4 bases at V and 5 bases at J, with 21 bases between the two ends. CDR3 sequence (DNA): TGCGCCAGCAGCCTCCCGGAGGGTAGGGTTGGAACTGAAGCTTTCTTT. This translates into CASSLPEGRVGTEAFF.

The chain uses TRBV6-5 and TRBJ1-6, with D perhaps matching TRBD1 (6 bases). V lost 0 bases to trimming and J lost 7 bases, with 13 bases between them. The CDR3 has 16 amino acids. CDR1 is MNHEY, CDR2 SVGAGI, per germline. In DNA form, the CDR3 reads TGTGCCAGCAGTTACTCGGCGGACAGTTCCAATTCACCCCTCCACTTT. Its translation: CASSYSADSSNSPLHF.

Concerning this clonotype itself: One junction end disagrees with the germline gene, perhaps due to a read error. The rearrangement links TRBV9 to TRBJ1-2; no reliable D call. The CDR3 sequence is 13 residues long. Looked up from germline, CDR1 is SGDLS and CDR2 is YYNGEE. This CDR3 is CASSGESSYGYTF. The CDR3 nucleotides are TGTGCCAGTAGCGGGGAATCTTCCTATGGCTACACCTTC.

J is TRBJ2-3 and V is TRBV10-3, with TRBD1 matching over 9 bases. The CDR3 has 20 amino acids. The J segment lost 1 base and the V segment lost 4 bases, leaving 18 bases of the junction unmatched. CDR1 and CDR2 from the germline V gene are ENHRY and SYGVKD. The CDR3 spells CAISVFKPGQGSPGTDTQYF. DNA of the CDR3: TGTGCCATCAGTGTCTTTAAACCGGGACAGGGAAGCCCGGGCACAGATACGCAGTATTTT.

The rearrangement uses TRBV28 and TRBJ2-1; D remains ambiguous. The germline V gene encodes CDR1 MDHEN and CDR2 SYDVKM. The CDR3 totals 14 residues. Trimming took off 3 bases at V and 0 bases at J, with 6 bases between the two ends. The CDR3 reads CASSFDDSYNEQFF. The CDR3 nucleotides read TGTGCCAGCAGTTTTGACGACTCCTACAATGAGCAGTTCTTC.

The V gene is TRBV10-3, the J gene TRBJ1-1, with D unresolved. The germline V and J ends were trimmed by 3 bases and 4 bases, with 9 bases remaining between them. This CDR3 has 13 amino acids. Germline V gives CDR1 ENHRY, CDR2 SYGVKD. Here the CDR3 reads CAISEHVTTEAFF. CDR3 coding DNA: TGTGCCATCAGTGAACATGTTACCACTGAAGCTTTCTTT.

This clonotype occurred a few times. V gene TRBV10-2 combines with J gene TRBJ1-2, with D possibly being TRBD1 (5 bases). Per the germline V gene, CDR1 is WSHSY and CDR2 is SAAADI. The V end lost 8 bases, the J end lost 6 bases, and 13 bases lay between the germline ends. CDR3 length equals 12 residues. Here the CDR3 reads CASFGGVDGYTF. CDR3 DNA: TGCGCCAGCTTTGGAGGGGTGGATGGCTACACCTTC.

This clonotype was counted ten times or more. The chain has TRBV7-8 and TRBJ1-2; D is ambiguous. Germline CDR1 SGHVS, CDR2 FQNEAQ. V was cut by 0 bases and J by 6 bases, with 5 bases left in between. This CDR3 has 12 residues. The CDR3 sequence: CASSLAPDGYTF. Written as DNA, the CDR3 is TGTGCCAGCAGCTTAGCCCCCGATGGCTACACCTTC. The entire variable domain, with the rest obtained from reference TRBV7-8 and TRBJ1-2, is as follows: GAGVSQSPRYKVAKRGQDVALRCDPISGHVSLFWYQQALGQGPEFLTYFQNEAQLDKSGLPSDRFFAERPEGSVSTLKIQRTQQEDSAVYLCASSLAPDGYTFGSGTRLTVV.

This rearrangement joins TRBV19 to TRBJ1-1; D not resolved. The CDR3 is 15 amino acids. Germline-derived CDR1 and CDR2 are LNHDA and SQIVND (reference sequence). V lost 7 bases, J lost 1 base, and 16 bases lay in between. The CDR3 loop reads CASTKRSEGNTEAFF. Written as DNA, the CDR3 is TGTGCCAGTACCAAAAGGAGTGAAGGGAACACTGAAGCTTTCTTT.

This clonotype was recorded many times. This rearrangement joins TRBV7-6 to TRBJ2-7, with TRBD2 matching over 9 bases. The CDR3 loop spans 14 amino acids. CDR1 and CDR2 from the germline V gene are SGHVS and FNYEAQ. The V and J ends lost 4 bases and 2 bases, in that order; junction bases with no gene match: 3. The CDR3 reads CASSSAGGPYEQYF. The DNA of the CDR3 is TGTGCCAGCAGCTCTGCGGGGGGGCCCTACGAGCAGTACTTC.

V usage is TRBV7-6 and J usage is TRBJ2-5, with D uncertain. Trimming shortened V by 0 bases and J by 2 bases, and 13 bases separated the two germline ends. From germline, CDR1 is SGHVS and CDR2 FNYEAQ. This CDR3 has 16 residues. The CDR3: CASSLANSGLQETQYF. The CDR3 nucleotides are TGTGCCAGCAGCTTAGCGAACTCGGGTTTACAAGAGACCCAGTACTTC.

This chain uses TRBV2 with TRBJ2-5; D ambiguous. The CDR3 spans 12 residues. Germline CDR1 and CDR2: SNHLY and FYNNEI. Trimming cost V 6 bases and J 3 bases, with 8 bases left between them. CDR3 DNA: TGTGCCAGCAGAACAGCAAAAGAGACCCAGTACTTC. It specifies CASRTAKETQYF.

This clonotype was seen a few times. The chain employs TRBV27 and TRBJ1-6; D may be TRBD1 (6 bases). Trimming shortened V by 2 bases and J by 7 bases, and 12 bases separated the two germline ends. The CDR3 spans 15 residues. CDR1 and CDR2 from the germline V gene are MNHEY and SMNVEV (reference sequence). The CDR3 region is CASSLGGAWNSPLHF. DNA for the CDR3: TGTGCCAGCAGTTTAGGGGGGGCCTGGAATTCACCCCTCCACTTT.

This clonotype was seen a handful of times. This chain links TRBV7-8 with TRBJ2-4; 10 nucleotides align to TRBD2. The CDR3 runs to 13 residues. CDR1 is SGHVS and CDR2 is FQNEAQ in the germline V gene. The CDR3 loop reads CASGLAGENIQYF. The CDR3 bases are TGTGCTAGCGGGCTAGCGGGGGAAAACATTCAGTACTTC.

This clonotype was seen a handful of times. J is TRBJ2-1 and V is TRBV19, with D possibly matching TRBD2 (6 bases). The V end lost 3 bases, the J end lost 6 bases, and 9 bases lay between the germline ends. This CDR3 contains 13 residues. Per germline, CDR1 LNHDA and CDR2 SQIVND (reference sequence). The CDR3 bases are TGTGCCAGTAGTATCATGGAGGGCAATGAGCAGTTCTTC. Translated, it gives CASSIMEGNEQFF.

This clonotype was seen ten or more times. This sequence joins TRBV7-6 and TRBJ2-2; D remains ambiguous. The CDR3 totals 15 residues. Germline lookup yields CDR1 SGHVS and CDR2 FNYEAQ. The V end was cut by 4 bases, the J end by 6 bases, with 15 bases between. CDR3 in amino acids: CASSSQLSGPGELFF. In DNA, the CDR3 is TGTGCCAGCAGCTCTCAGCTTTCTGGGCCCGGGGAGCTGTTTTTT.

The rearrangement uses TRBV5-5 and TRBJ2-7; D unclear. This CDR3 is 12 amino acids long. V dropped 2 bases and J dropped 5 bases, with 8 bases sitting between them. From germline, CDR1 is SGHKS and CDR2 YYEKEE (reference sequence). The CDR3, as DNA: TGTGCCAGCAGCTTTCGGCCGCACGAGCAGTACTTC. Amino acids: CASSFRPHEQYF.